Listed below are T cell receptor beta chains from one sample, sequenced in a study of T cell repertoires in cytomegalovirus infection. These receptors' antigens are unknown. MiXCR was run by TCRdb on the reads, yielding one entry per CDR3 protein. Of approximately 600,000 distinct CDR3 sequences in the sample, 40% were seen once. The specimen was cultured PBMCs, collected from culture after CMV antigen stimulation. These receptors originate from a human donor in good health (CMV status not recorded). Some clones in this sample may be carry-over from other donors' samples. The CDR3 runs from the conserved cysteine through the conserved F or W. The order of the fields is D gene, J gene, clone size, V gene, CDR3 DNA, CDR3 protein. The D gene is left open where the match is weak. Clone size, where shown, is once, few, many, or a class for clones that have expanded.

>NA|TRBJ2-5|NA|TRBV6-5
TGTGCCAGCAGCAGAGCCGAGGGGGGGACCCAGTACTTC
CASSRAEGGTQYF
>TRBD2|TRBJ2-7|NA|TRBV6-1
TGTGCCAGCAGTGAAGACGGGGGGGGATTCTACGAGCAGTACTTC
CASSEDGGGFYEQYF
>TRBD2|TRBJ2-1|NA|TRBV6-6
TGTGCCACCCAGCTTGCGGGAGGGAATGAGCAGTTCTTC
CATQLAGGNEQFF
>NA|TRBJ1-6|NA|TRBV2
TGTGCCAGCAGCAAACAGGGACCGATTAATTCACCCCTCCACTTT
CASSKQGPINSPLHF
>TRBD1|TRBJ1-2|NA|TRBV6-6
TGTGCCAGCAGTTACTCGAATACAGGGGGATATGGCTACACCTTC
CASSYSNTGGYGYTF
>NA|TRBJ2-7|few|TRBV6-6
TGTGCCAGCAATTTCATGGGCAACGAGCAGTACTTC
CASNFMGNEQYF
>NA|TRBJ2-1|once|TRBV5-6
TGTGCCAGCAGCTCCGTCCTGGGTGGTGAGCAGTTCTTC
CASSSVLGGEQFF
>TRBD2|TRBJ2-1|few|TRBV7-6
TGTGCCAGCAGCTACGGACTAGGAGCTATGAATGAGCAGTTCTTC
CASSYGLGAMNEQFF
>TRBD2|TRBJ2-7|NA|TRBV10-3
TGTGCCATCAGGCCGGGGGGGGGATCCTACGAGCAGTACTTC
CAIRPGGGSYEQYF
>NA|TRBJ1-5|many|TRBV7-2
TGTGCCAGCAGCTTAAGTCAGATTAGCAATCAGCCCCAGCATTTT
CASSLSQISNQPQHF
>TRBD2|TRBJ2-7|NA|TRBV7-6
TGTGCCAGCAGCTTCCTAGCGGGAAGAGGCGAGCAGTACTTC
CASSFLAGRGEQYF
>NA|TRBJ1-4|few|TRBV5-6
TGTGCCAGCAGCTCCGAAAAGACGCCGGCTAATGAAAAACTGTTTTTT
CASSSEKTPANEKLFF
>TRBD2|TRBJ2-2|NA|TRBV10-3
TGTGCCATCAGTGGTTTCGTGGGAGGGCCCCAGCAGAGCGGGGAGCTGTTTTTT
CAISGFVGGPQQSGELFF
>NA|TRBJ2-1|NA|TRBV6-1
TGTGCCAGCAGCTGGGGGAGGAATGAGCAGTTCTTC
CASSWGRNEQFF
>NA|TRBJ2-2|NA|TRBV19
TGTGCCAGTAGTACCCAATCGGGACGCTCCACCGGGGAGCTGTTTTTT
CASSTQSGRSTGELFF
>NA|TRBJ2-7|NA|TRBV6-2/TRBV6-3
TGTGCCAGCAGTTACTCGATTGTGGGTCTGGCTCCTTCCTACGAGCAGTACTTC
CASSYSIVGLAPSYEQYF
>NA|TRBJ2-7|NA|TRBV6-1
TGTGCCAGCAGTGAATACAGCACCTACGAGCAGTACTTC
CASSEYSTYEQYF
>NA|TRBJ2-7|few|TRBV6-6
TGTGCCAGCAGTTACTCGCCCAGGGGCCGCACCTACGAGCAGTACTTC
CASSYSPRGRTYEQYF
>TRBD1|TRBJ2-5|few|TRBV7-2
TGTGCCAGCAGCCGGACAGGGGCGGCAGAGACCCAGTACTTC
CASSRTGAAETQYF
>TRBD2|TRBJ2-1|NA|TRBV27
TGTGCCAGCAGACCGGGACTAAGCAATTACAATGAGCAGTTCTTC
CASRPGLSNYNEQFF
>NA|TRBJ2-3|NA|TRBV4-1
TGCGCCAGCAGCCAAGGTCTAGGACGGATCACAGATACGCAGTATTTT
CASSQGLGRITDTQYF
>TRBD1|TRBJ1-5|NA|TRBV11-2
TGTGCCAGCAGCTTAGTTCCGGACAGGGGTCGGTATAGCAATCAGCCCCAGCATTTT
CASSLVPDRGRYSNQPQHF
>NA|TRBJ1-2|NA|TRBV5-3
TGTGCCAGCAGCTTGACGGTTCTCTATGGCTACACCTTC
CASSLTVLYGYTF
>NA|TRBJ2-3|NA|TRBV5-4
TGTGCCAGCAGCTTTACGCGGGGTAGGAGCACAGATACGCAGTATTTT
CASSFTRGRSTDTQYF
>NA|TRBJ1-1|NA|TRBV7-9
TGTGCCAGCAGCTTAGGAGTGAGGGTGGGGAAGAACACTGAAGCTTTCTTT
CASSLGVRVGKNTEAFF
>TRBD2|TRBJ2-7|NA|TRBV12-3/TRBV12-4
TGTGCCAGCAGCAAGGGACTAGCGGGACCCTACGAGCAGTACTTC
CASSKGLAGPYEQYF
>TRBD2|TRBJ2-3|NA|TRBV12-3/TRBV12-4
TGTGCCAGCAGCTTGGTGGGGACTAGCGTTGGAACAGATACGCAGTATTTT
CASSLVGTSVGTDTQYF
>TRBD2|TRBJ2-2|once|TRBV4-1
TGCGCCAGCAGCCAACCCGGGACTACCGACACCGGGGAGCTGTTTTTT
CASSQPGTTDTGELFF
>NA|TRBJ1-6|NA|TRBV6-2/TRBV6-3
TGTGCCAGCAAGGGCGGGACCCTCCACTTT
CASKGGTLHF
>NA|TRBJ2-7|NA|TRBV5-1
TGCGCCAGCAGCTCCTATCCCGGGACCCTCGGCGAGCAGTACTTC
CASSSYPGTLGEQYF
>TRBD1|TRBJ1-5|NA|TRBV2
TGTGCCAGCTCTTACAGGGGGCGCCCCCTTTATAGCAATCAGCCCCAGCATTTT
CASSYRGRPLYSNQPQHF
>TRBD2|TRBJ2-1|NA|TRBV2
TGTGCCAGCAGAGGCGGGGGGAAGACTTACGATGAGCAGTTCTTC
CASRGGGKTYDEQFF
>NA|TRBJ1-3|few|TRBV6-1
TGTGCCAGCAGGTGGGACTCTGTGGGAAACACCATATATTTT
CASRWDSVGNTIYF
>NA|TRBJ2-5|NA|TRBV7-2
TGTGCCAGCAGCCCCCGGCGAAGCGCAGAGACCCAGTACTTC
CASSPRRSAETQYF
>NA|TRBJ1-6|NA|TRBV27
TGTGCCAGCAGTTTATTAGGGAATCCCGCCTCGAGGAATTCACCCCTCCACTTT
CASSLLGNPASRNSPLHF
>TRBD2|TRBJ2-3|many|TRBV7-9
TGTGCCAGCAGCCGCCGGACTAGCGGGGAGTTAAGGGATACGCAGTATTTT
CASSRRTSGELRDTQYF
>TRBD1|TRBJ1-6|NA|TRBV28
TGTGCCAGCAGTTTTGTGAGAGGGACAGACTTTTATAATTCACCCCTCCACTTT
CASSFVRGTDFYNSPLHF
>NA|TRBJ1-2|NA|TRBV7-9
TGTGCCAGCAGCACCGACAGCTATGGCTACACCTTC
CASSTDSYGYTF